These 2 T cell receptor beta chains were sequenced from one sample in a study of T-cell reconstitution after alpha-beta-depleted transplantation in children. Library preparation (for TCRbeta) was performed with unique molecular identifiers. TCRdb re-called the PCR reads through MiXCR, storing one row per CDR3 protein. The sample holds roughly 150,000 distinct CDR3 sequences, roughly 11% seen once. The sequences come from PBMCs, collected before TCRalphabeta/CD19-depleted stem cell transplant. The receptors stem from a boy under 10 years old with acute myeloid leukemia, due to receive a stem cell transplant.

The rearrangement links TRBV12-3 or TRBV12-4 to TRBJ1-1; D is perhaps TRBD1 (6 bases). The CDR3 is 13 amino acids. Trimming took 7 bases from V and 1 from J, leaving 10 bases between them. CDR3 DNA: TGTGCCAGCAACAGGGTCAGGAACACTGAAGCTTTCTTT. The encoded protein is CASNRVRNTEAFF.

This clonotype was seen at least ten times. The rearrangement uses TRBV12-3 or TRBV12-4 and TRBJ2-7; possible D gene TRBD2, 6 bases. V shed 6 bases and J shed 7 bases, with 13 bases lying between them. This CDR3 region has 12 residues. In nucleotides, the CDR3 is TGTGCCAGCAGGGAGGGGAGCGGTGAGCAGTACTTC. This codes for CASREGSGEQYF.